What follows are 32 T cell receptor beta chains derived from one specimen sequenced in a study of CD8 T cell repertoires and HIV-1 epitope variants. These receptors have no identified antigens. The data were produced by immunoSEQ multiplex PCR, yet TCRdb's version contains in-frame clones alone and is incomplete. The sample has approximately 5,600 clones; approximately 70% are singletons. The sequencing sample was made of cultured CD8+ T cells derived from PBMCs. Source of these receptors: a male donor with HIV.

This clone has just one count. V and J are TRBV2 and TRBJ1-5, with 8 nucleotides matching TRBD1. The CDR3 totals 19 residues. Germline CDR1 and CDR2: SNHLY and FYNNEI. Trimming removed 6 bases from V and 0 bases from J; junction bases left unmatched: 16. For the CDR3, the DNA is TGTGCCAGCAGCTCTGAGGAAACTTGGACAGGGTTTAGCAATCAGCCCCAGCATTTT. Its translation is CASSSEETWTGFSNQPQHF.

This clone was picked up a small number of times. The rearrangement uses TRBV6-5 and TRBJ2-2; the D gene is possibly TRBD2 (6 bases). The CDR3 has 15 amino acids. V was pared by 5 bases and J by 6 bases, with 16 bases between. Germline assignment: CDR1 MNHEY and CDR2 SVGAGI. In DNA form, the CDR3 reads TGTGCCAGCAGTCCCCCGACTAGTGGGGCCGGGGAGCTGTTTTTT. Protein product: CASSPPTSGAGELFF.

This clone was found a few times. The DNA for the CDR3 is TGTGCCAGCAGTGAAGCAGGGGCGTTTCAGCCCCAGCATTTT. Amino acid sequence: CASSEAGAFQPQHF. V and J are TRBV25-1 and TRBJ1-5; tentatively, D is TRBD1 (6 bases). V lost 2 bases and J lost 6, with 11 bases in between. The CDR3 has 14 amino acids. Germline values: CDR1 MGHDK, CDR2 SYGVNS. Filled out from reference TRBV25-1 and TRBJ1-5, the complete variable domain reads EADIYQTPRYLVIGTGKKITLECSQTMGHDKMYWYQQDPGMELHLIHYSYGVNSTEKGDLSSESTVSRIRTEHFPLTLESARPSHTSQYLCASSEAGAFQPQHFGDGTRLSIL.

The chain joins TRBV28 to TRBJ1-2; no reliable D call. CDR3 length equals 19 residues. Germline-derived CDR1 and CDR2 are MDHEN and SYDVKM. Trimming removed 1 base at V and 0 bases at J, with 21 bases between. Written as DNA, the CDR3 is TGTGCCAGCAGTTTATTCGCCCTTAGCCCACAGTCTCCTAACTATGGCTACACCTTC. Its translation: CASSLFALSPQSPNYGYTF.

This clone was picked up one time. This rearrangement joins TRBV11-3 to TRBJ2-1; 8 bases align to TRBD1. This CDR3 has 16 amino acids. Trimming took 3 bases from V and 6 from J; bases not matched to a gene: 10. Germline V gene data show CDR1 as SGHNT and CDR2 as YENEEA. CDR3 sequence (DNA): TGTGCCAGCAGCTTCCAGGGAGGACAGGGAGTCAATGAGCAGTTCTTC. This gives the protein CASSFQGGQGVNEQFF.

The chain has TRBV18 and TRBJ2-2; D not resolved. V lost 6 bases to trimming and J lost 1 base, with 15 bases between them. The CDR3 totals 16 residues. Germline V CDR1 and CDR2: KGHSH, LQKENI. CDR3 protein: CASSPRRLENTGELFF. Written as DNA, the CDR3 is TGTGCCAGCTCGCCAAGAAGGCTGGAGAACACCGGGGAGCTGTTTTTT.

This rearrangement joins TRBV4-3 to TRBJ1-1, with D unclear. Looked up from germline, CDR1 is LGHNA and CDR2 is YSLEER. V lost 1 base and J 1 base, leaving 10 bases between the germline ends. This CDR3 spans 15 amino acids. The CDR3: CASSQGVISNTEAFF. The CDR3 DNA is TGCGCCAGCAGCCAAGGGGTTATCTCGAACACTGAAGCTTTCTTT.

The CDR3 loop reads CASTPDRGGTEAFF. The CDR3 DNA is TGTGCCAGCACCCCGGACAGGGGAGGCACTGAAGCTTTCTTT. J is TRBJ1-1 and V is TRBV6-6; 9 bases line up with TRBD1. This CDR3 has 14 amino acids. Trimming took 7 bases from V and 4 from J; bases not matched to a gene: 7. CDR1 is MNHNY and CDR2 is SVGAGI in the germline V gene (reference sequence).

The gene calls are TRBV27 and TRBJ2-1; 7 nucleotides align to TRBD2. Germline-derived CDR1 and CDR2 are MNHEY and SMNVEV (reference sequence). The CDR3 length is 16 residues. V dropped 2 bases and J dropped 7; count of bases not matched to a gene: 11. The CDR3 nucleotides read TGTGCCAGCAGTTTACAATGGCTAGCGGACGGGAATGAGCAGTTCTTC. This sequence encodes CASSLQWLADGNEQFF.

Only one count was recorded for this clone. The CDR3 region has the DNA TGTGCCAGTAGTCTTGTCTCGGGGAGTGATCAGCCCCAGCATTTT. Amino acid sequence: CASSLVSGSDQPQHF. The gene calls are TRBV19 and TRBJ1-5; D ambiguous. Germline CDR1 is LNHDA and CDR2 is SQIVND (reference sequence). V dropped 5 bases and J dropped 5 bases, with 16 bases sitting between them. This CDR3 region has 15 residues.

The chain carries TRBV2 and TRBJ2-7, with 7 nucleotides matching TRBD2. The CDR3 covers 15 residues. The trim removed 1 base at V and 2 bases at J, leaving 5 bases unmatched. From germline, CDR1 is SNHLY and CDR2 FYNNEI. For the CDR3, the DNA is TGTGCCAGCAGTGAAGGGCTAGCGGTCGCCTACGAGCAGTACTTC. It encodes CASSEGLAVAYEQYF. The entire variable domain, with the rest obtained from reference TRBV2 and TRBJ2-7, is as follows: EPEVTQTPSHQVTQMGQEVILRCVPISNHLYFYWYRQILGQKVEFLVSFYNNEISEKSEIFDDQFSVERPDGSNFTLKIRSTKLEDSAMYFCASSEGLAVAYEQYFGPGTRLTVT.

The V call is TRBV7-9, the J call TRBJ1-4; no firm D call. This CDR3 spans 10 amino acids. CDR1 SEHNR and CDR2 FQNEAQ come from the germline V gene (reference sequence). The V gene lost 6 bases and the J gene lost 8 bases, with 4 bases spanning the gap. The CDR3 DNA reads as TGTGCCAGCAGTTACGAAAAACTGTTTTTT. It encodes CASSYEKLFF.

The chain links TRBV28 to TRBJ2-7; D not resolved. This CDR3 region has 12 residues. Germline lookup yields CDR1 MDHEN and CDR2 SYDVKM. V shed 7 bases and J shed 5 bases, with 12 bases lying between them. This CDR3 reads CASTWGRNEQYF. CDR3 nucleotide sequence: TGTGCCAGCACCTGGGGAAGGAACGAGCAGTACTTC.

The chain joins TRBV20-1 to TRBJ2-5, with TRBD1 as a possible D gene (6 bases). Germline V gene lookup returns CDR1 DFQATT and CDR2 SNEGSKA (reference sequence). This CDR3 is 11 amino acids long. CDR3 protein: CSAAGEETQYF. In nucleotides, the CDR3 is TGCAGCGCAGCAGGGGAAGAGACCCAGTACTTC.

V gene TRBV28 combines with J gene TRBJ1-5; no clear D. V shed 5 bases and J shed 4 bases, with 0 bases lying between them. In germline, CDR1 is MDHEN, CDR2 SYDVKM. The CDR3 is made up of 10 amino acids. The CDR3, as DNA: TGTGCCAGCAGTAATCAGCCCCAGCATTTT. As protein: CASSNQPQHF.

The chain employs TRBV9 and TRBJ2-3, with 7 bases lining up with TRBD1. The CDR3 covers 17 residues. After removal of 3 bases from V and 2 bases from J, the junction contained 12 bases not matched to a gene. Germline V CDR1 and CDR2: SGDLS, YYNGEE. CDR3: CASSAIQGPPFTDTQYF. The CDR3 DNA reads TGTGCCAGCAGCGCCATACAGGGGCCTCCCTTCACAGATACGCAGTATTTT.

This chain links TRBV2 with TRBJ2-7; the D is unclear. The CDR3 totals 14 residues. CDR1 is SNHLY and CDR2 is FYNNEI in the germline V gene. Trimming took off 5 bases at V and 2 bases at J, with 13 bases between the two ends. CDR3 in DNA: TGTGCCAGCAGTTCAGATGTCTCGGCCTACGAGCAGTACTTC. It specifies CASSSDVSAYEQYF.

V and J are TRBV28 and TRBJ2-1, with 8 bases matching TRBD2. J gave up 10 bases and V 1 base, and 6 bases lay outside the gene matches. In germline, CDR1 is MDHEN, CDR2 SYDVKM. The CDR3 spans 14 residues. This CDR3 is CASSLSRGAMEQFF. In DNA, the CDR3 is TGTGCCAGCAGTTTATCGCGGGGGGCTATGGAGCAGTTCTTC. Based on the CDR3 plus reference TRBV28 and TRBJ2-1, the full variable domain is DVKVTQSSRYLVKRTGEKVFLECVQDMDHENMFWYRQDPGLGLRLIYFSYDVKMKEKGDIPEGYSVSREKKERFSLILESASTNQTSMYLCASSLSRGAMEQFFGPGTRLTVL.

V gene TRBV7-9 combines with J gene TRBJ2-5; possibly TRBD1 or TRBD2 for D (5 bases each). From germline, CDR1 is SEHNR and CDR2 FQNEAQ (reference sequence). V was pared by 7 bases and J by 3 bases, with 6 bases between. The CDR3 is made up of 11 amino acids. CDR3 region: CASMGEETQYF. CDR3 sequence (DNA): TGTGCCAGCATGGGGGAAGAGACCCAGTACTTC. Based on the CDR3 plus reference TRBV7-9 and TRBJ2-5, the full variable domain is DTGVSQNPRHKITKRGQNVTFRCDPISEHNRLYWYRQTLGQGPEFLTYFQNEAQLEKSRLLSDRFSAERPKGSFSTLEIQRTEQGDSAMYLCASMGEETQYFGPGTRLLVL.

The rearrangement joins TRBV6-1 to TRBJ2-1, with 9 bases aligning to TRBD1. The J segment lost 0 bases and the V segment lost 6 bases, leaving 0 bases of the junction unmatched. The CDR3 has 14 amino acids. Germline CDR1 reads MNHNS; CDR2 reads SASEGT. The CDR3 DNA sequence: TGTGCCAGCAGGGACAGGGGCTCCTACAATGAGCAGTTCTTC. It codes for CASRDRGSYNEQFF.

The V call is TRBV7-6, the J call TRBJ2-5, with 12 nucleotides matching TRBD2. CDR1 is SGHVS and CDR2 is FNYEAQ in the germline V gene. The CDR3 covers 15 residues. V shed 6 bases, J shed 2 bases, and the junction held 4 bases outside the gene matches. The CDR3 region has the DNA TGTGCCAGCAGTCCGCTAGCGGGGGGGCAAGAGACCCAGTACTTC. Translated, it gives CASSPLAGGQETQYF. The full variable domain, rest sourced from reference TRBV7-6 and TRBJ2-5, is GAGVSQSPRYKVTKRGQDVALRCDPISGHVSLYWYRQALGQGPEFLTYFNYEAQQDKSGLPNDRFSAERPEGSISTLTIQRTEQRDSAMYRCASSPLAGGQETQYFGPGTRLLVL.

J is TRBJ2-1 and V is TRBV5-1; 14 bases agree with TRBD2. V was clipped by 2 bases and J by 6 bases; unmatched bases: 10. The CDR3 spans 18 residues. The germline CDR1 and CDR2 sequences are SGHRS and YFSETQ. This CDR3 is CASSFQVQTSGRANEQFF. In DNA form, the CDR3 reads TGCGCCAGCAGCTTCCAAGTCCAGACTAGCGGGAGGGCCAATGAGCAGTTCTTC.

This clone has just one count. The V call is TRBV5-4, the J call TRBJ2-7; 8 bases match TRBD1. Trimming at V came to 3 bases and at J to 4 bases, leaving 12 bases not matched to a gene. Looked up from germline, CDR1 is SGHNT and CDR2 is YYREEE (reference sequence). The CDR3 is made up of 16 amino acids. CDR3 residues: CASSWQSTRGLYEQYF. DNA for the CDR3: TGTGCCAGCAGCTGGCAGTCGACCAGGGGGCTATACGAGCAGTACTTC.

The chain couples TRBV4-2 to TRBJ2-1; D is possibly TRBD2 (6 bases). Germline V gene sequence: CDR1 LGHNA, CDR2 YNFKEQ. The CDR3 loop spans 18 amino acids. V dropped 3 bases and J dropped 7 bases, with 25 bases sitting between them. CDR3 sequence reads: CASSHLTSGDAVWNEQFF. The CDR3 DNA reads TGTGCCAGCAGCCACTTGACCTCGGGAGACGCCGTATGGAATGAGCAGTTCTTC.

This clone was seen a handful of times. This chain connects TRBV19 to TRBJ2-1; D perhaps matches TRBD2 (6 bases). Germline values: CDR1 LNHDA, CDR2 SQIVND (reference sequence). Trimming stripped 9 bases from V and 8 bases from J, with 14 bases between. The CDR3 contains 12 residues. DNA of the CDR3: TGTGCCAGCGGCCGGGGGTTAGATGAGCAGTTCTTC. As protein: CASGRGLDEQFF.

The V and J genes are TRBV19 and TRBJ1-2, with D perhaps matching TRBD1 (6 bases). Germline V gene lookup returns CDR1 LNHDA and CDR2 SQIVND (reference sequence). This CDR3 contains 16 residues. V lost 5 bases, J lost 9 bases, and 25 bases lay in between. The CDR3 DNA is TGTGCCAGTAGTCGTTCAGGGGCGGTTTCGGGCGTAAGCTACACCTTC. Amino acid sequence: CASSRSGAVSGVSYTF.

This chain connects TRBV30 to TRBJ1-2; 9 bases match TRBD1. The germline V gene has CDR1 GTSNPN and CDR2 SVGIG (reference sequence). This CDR3 has 15 residues. Trimming cost V 4 bases and J 7 bases; bases outside gene matches: 13. The CDR3: CAWTAPTGGLVGYTF. Written as DNA, the CDR3 is TGTGCCTGGACCGCCCCCACAGGGGGCTTGGTTGGCTACACCTTC. Filled out from reference TRBV30 and TRBJ1-2, the complete variable domain reads SQTIHQWPATLVQPVGSPLSLECTVEGTSNPNLYWYRQAAGRGLQLLFYSVGIGQISSEVPQNLSASRPQDRQFILSSKKLLLSDSGFYLCAWTAPTGGLVGYTFGSGTRLTVV.

The chain carries TRBV9 and TRBJ2-1; 7 nucleotides line up with TRBD2. CDR1 is SGDLS, CDR2 YYNGEE, per germline. The CDR3 sequence is 17 residues long. V lost 3 bases, J lost 0 bases, and 9 bases stayed unmatched. CDR3 protein: CASSAGEGLHSYNEQFF. The CDR3 nucleotides are TGTGCCAGCAGCGCCGGGGAGGGATTGCACTCCTACAATGAGCAGTTCTTC.

The V call is TRBV6-5, the J call TRBJ2-2; 8 bases are a match to TRBD2. The V segment lost 0 bases and the J segment 1 base; nucleotides outside the gene matches: 1. Germline-derived CDR1 and CDR2 are MNHEY and SVGAGI. The CDR3 runs to 16 residues. The CDR3 spells CASSYSAGGNTGELFF. Written as DNA, the CDR3 is TGTGCCAGCAGTTACTCGGCGGGGGGGAACACCGGGGAGCTGTTTTTT.

Only a few counts were recorded for this clone. The chain links TRBV6-5 to TRBJ1-1, with unresolved D. V lost 2 bases, J lost 1 base, and 8 bases lay in between. CDR1 and CDR2 from the germline V gene are MNHEY and SVGAGI. The CDR3 is made up of 14 amino acids. The CDR3 DNA reads TGTGCCAGCAGTTACGCAGAATCGAACACTGAAGCTTTCTTT. It is translated as CASSYAESNTEAFF.

This clone was detected a few times. The chain links TRBV2 to TRBJ1-3; no reliable D call. CDR1 is SNHLY, CDR2 FYNNEI, per germline. The CDR3 covers 14 residues. Trimming removed 3 bases from V and 2 bases from J, with 8 bases in between. The CDR3 sequence: CASSDDVAGNTIYF. The CDR3 DNA sequence: TGTGCCAGCAGTGATGATGTGGCTGGAAACACCATATATTTT.

This clone was seen more than once but under ten times. The chain links TRBV13 to TRBJ1-3; TRBD1 matches 8 bases. The CDR3 covers 15 residues. Germline lookup yields CDR1 PRHDT and CDR2 FYEKMQ (reference sequence). J was trimmed by 4 bases and V by 5 bases; bases with no gene match: 7. The CDR3 region is CASSHDRGAGNTIYF. CDR3 nucleotides: TGTGCCAGCAGCCACGACAGGGGAGCAGGAAACACCATATATTTT.